Sequencing of this T cell receptor beta chain was carried out in a study of response to subunit inactivated influenza vaccine (dated by TCRdb to 2016 to 2018). In the study overall: Deep quantitative T cell receptor repertoire profiling was used in the study to track responses to a trivalent subunit inactivated influenza vaccine. Points the paper makes about the study in general: The authors proposed that each seasonal influenza vaccination may bring in only a limited number of new T cells.

Libraries were made using RT-PCR. Sequencing relied on an Illumina HiSeq 2500. TCRdb trimmed the raw reads at Q25, called clones with MiXCR and kept productive beta chains. Every CDR3 protein is listed once, alongside the most common genes and DNA of its rows. Across this sample there are about 650,000 distinct CDR3 sequences, with approximately 15% seen only once. The ten largest clones capture approximately 7.6% of the sample. This clonotype was recorded many times. It has no known antigen specificity. Base-call qualities are not available, and no considerably larger clone is one nucleotide away. From the germline V gene, CDR1 is SQVTM and CDR2 is ANQGSEA. Counted from cysteine to phenylalanine, this CDR3 has 12 amino acids. The sequence is cut down to CDR3 DNA, 36 bases in frame from base 1. A distance of 8 bases separates the germline ends of V and J, which lose 4 bases and 1 base respectively.

This clonotype originated in a man aged 50 or older who received an inactivated influenza vaccine. Donor details come from another sample of the same person, matched by shared clones. This chain is built from TRBV29-1 and TRBJ2-7; the D segment could be TRBD2, given 5 matching bases. The source was PBMCs from blood, collected less than 15 days before vaccination. CDR3 region: CSVVGGSYEQYF. DNA sequence: TGCAGCGTTGTAGGAGGATCCTACGAGCAGTACTTC.